These 15 T cell receptor beta chains were all obtained from the same sample, sequenced in a study of regulatory T cells in long-lasting Graves disease. Time point denoted: persistent/refractory GD, antithyroid drugs over 5 years with positive TRAb. Construction of the TCR library relied on RNA isolated from PBMCs. Assembly of TCR beta libraries relied on iRepertoire HTBI primers together with Arm-PCR of CDR3 regions. TCRdb passed the multiplex PCR reads through MiXCR, listing each CDR3 protein once. Of roughly 400,000 distinct CDR3 sequences listed, less than 25% are singletons. Sequencing used peripheral blood mononuclear cells (PBMCs), obtained when the disease was refractory, from a patient treated with antithyroid drugs. All receptors come from a female donor with Graves disease.

Comment on this clonotype: This CDR3 is missing its conserved last phenylalanine or tryptophan, likely due to a read error. The chain joins TRBV12-3 or TRBV12-4 to TRBJ2-5; TRBD2 matches at 8 bases. The J segment lost 5 bases and the V segment lost 2 bases, leaving 4 bases of the junction unmatched. This CDR3 region has 14 residues. CDR3 nucleotide sequence: TGTGCCAGCAGTTTAAGCGGGAGCTGGGAGACCCAGTACCTC. This sequence encodes CASSLSGSWETQYL.

This clonotype turned up a few times. This may stem from a read error, because a much larger clone lies one nucleotide away. The conserved phenylalanine or tryptophan is not found at the CDR3 terminus, so this likely reflects a read error. This chain uses TRBV12-3 or TRBV12-4 with TRBJ1-2; no clear D. Trimming took 2 bases from V and 0 from J, leaving 10 bases between them. This CDR3 is 15 amino acids long. The CDR3 DNA follows: TGTGCCAGCAGTTTAAAGGACGGGCCTAACTATGGCTACACCTCC. It specifies CASSLKDGPNYGYTS.

This clonotype was found a few times. The chain is built from TRBV7-2 and TRBJ1-6; the D is unclear. This CDR3 has 16 amino acids. Between the trimmed V and J ends, which lost 3 bases and 4 bases, there was a span of 13 bases. From germline, CDR1 is SGHTA and CDR2 FQGNSA. In nucleotides, the CDR3 is TGTGCCAGCAGCTTTTTTCTCGGGGATTATAATTCACCCCTCCACTTT. Its translation: CASSFFLGDYNSPLHF.

Worth noting for this clonotype: This may be a read error: a much more frequent sequence differs by one nucleotide. The gene calls are TRBV30 and TRBJ1-2, with a tentative D call TRBD1 (6 bases). The V gene's germline CDR1 is GTSNPN and CDR2 SVGIG (reference sequence). The CDR3 spans 14 residues. In nucleotides, the CDR3 is TGTGCCCGGAGTACAGGGCTTACTAACTATGGCTACACCTTC. Translation: CARSTGLTNYGYTF. The whole variable domain, remainder taken from reference TRBV30 and TRBJ1-2, is SQTIHQWPATLVQPVGSPLSLECTVEGTSNPNLYWYRQAAGRGLQLLFYSVGIGQISSEVPQNLSASRPQDRQFILSSKKLLLSDSGFYLCARSTGLTNYGYTFGSGTRLTVV.

Ten or more counts support this clonotype. The V call is TRBV27, the J call TRBJ2-7, with 7 bases identical to TRBD2. V was clipped by 5 bases and J by 2 bases; unmatched bases: 9. The CDR3 has 15 amino acids. CDR1 is MNHEY and CDR2 is SMNVEV in the germline V gene (reference sequence). The DNA of the CDR3 is TGTGCCAGCAGTCCCGGAGCGGGGCCACCCTACGAGCAGTACTTC. Translating it yields CASSPGAGPPYEQYF.

This clonotype has at least ten counts. The rearrangement joins TRBV12-3 or TRBV12-4 to TRBJ1-1; 8 positions agree with TRBD1. The CDR3 has 14 residues. V dropped 7 bases and J dropped 1; count of bases not matched to a gene: 5. CDR3 sequence reads: CASNMDRANTEAFF. The CDR3 DNA reads as TGTGCCAGCAATATGGACAGGGCGAACACTGAAGCTTTCTTT.

This clonotype was detected once. This may arise from a read error, as a much more abundant clone is one base away. V usage is TRBV6-5 and J usage is TRBJ2-7; 10 bases align to TRBD2. The ends lost 1 base at V and 3 bases at J; junction bases unmatched: 3. The CDR3 consists of 15 residues. Germline loops: CDR1 MNHEY, CDR2 SVGAGI. CDR3 coding DNA: TGTGCCAGCAGTTACTTAGCGGGAGGAATCTACGAGCAGTACTTC. Translated: CASSYLAGGIYEQYF.

The V and J genes are TRBV5-6 and TRBJ2-6; D uncertain. Trimming pared 2 bases from V and 1 base from J, leaving 7 bases between. Germline V gene lookup returns CDR1 SGHDT and CDR2 YYEEEE. CDR3 length: 15 residues. CDR3 residues: CASSFWASGANVLTF. The CDR3 coding sequence is TGTGCCAGCAGCTTTTGGGCTTCTGGGGCCAACGTCCTGACTTTC.

The V gene is TRBV6-1, the J gene TRBJ2-3, with D possibly matching TRBD1 (6 bases). CDR3 length equals 13 residues. Germline CDR1 and CDR2: MNHNS and SASEGT. V lost 8 bases, J lost 8 bases, and 17 bases lay in between. In DNA form, the CDR3 reads TGTGCCAGCGAAGACAGGTTTGTCTCTACGCAGTATTTT. It translates to CASEDRFVSTQYF.

This clonotype was detected only a few times. The chain uses TRBV5-1 and TRBJ2-2; 10 bases match TRBD2. The CDR3 runs to 16 residues. Trimming cost V 5 bases and J 1 base; bases outside gene matches: 5. The germline V gene encodes CDR1 SGHRS and CDR2 YFSETQ. CDR3 bases: TGCGCCAGCAGTTTTACTAGCGGGGTGAACACCGGGGAGCTGTTTTTT. Translated, it gives CASSFTSGVNTGELFF.

The gene calls are TRBV7-9 and TRBJ2-7; D remains unclear. Germline values: CDR1 SEHNR, CDR2 FQNEAQ (reference sequence). This CDR3 has 13 residues. V was shortened by 5 bases and J by 4 bases, with 12 bases between the two germline ends. The CDR3 sequence: CASSQRTEYEQYF. As DNA, the CDR3 is TGTGCCAGCAGCCAAAGAACAGAGTACGAGCAGTACTTC.

This clonotype came up many times. CDR3 residues: CASTRGPGLASDEQYF. CDR3 sequence (DNA): TGTGCCAGCACCCGCGGACCGGGACTAGCGAGTGACGAGCAGTACTTC. V gene TRBV28 combines with J gene TRBJ2-7, with 10 bases lining up with TRBD2. The J segment lost 5 bases and the V segment lost 7 bases, leaving 14 bases of the junction unmatched. Germline assignment: CDR1 MDHEN and CDR2 SYDVKM. CDR3 size: 16 residues.

The sample holds a few counts of this clonotype. The chain recombines TRBV20-1 with TRBJ2-3; the D gene is possibly TRBD2 (5 bases). The V gene lost 0 bases and the J gene lost 2 bases, with 12 bases spanning the gap. Germline V gene sequence: CDR1 DFQATT, CDR2 SNEGSKA (reference sequence). The CDR3 length is 15 residues. CDR3: CSAREARTYTDTQYF. Here the CDR3 DNA reads TGCAGTGCTAGAGAGGCCCGGACTTACACAGATACGCAGTATTTT.

Comment on this clonotype: This may be a read error, as it is one base from a much larger clone. The chain carries TRBV6-1 and TRBJ2-7; D unresolved. Germline CDR1 reads MNHNS; CDR2 reads SASEGT. The CDR3 covers 14 residues. V was cut by 5 bases and J by 2 bases, with 13 bases left in between. Here the CDR3 reads CASSYAYWAYEQYF. The DNA for the CDR3 is TGTGCCAGCAGTTACGCCTACTGGGCCTACGAGCAGTACTTC.

With respect to this clonotype: A read error may account for a junction end that differs from germline. This chain joins TRBV5-6 and TRBJ2-5; no firm D call. Germline values: CDR1 SGHDT, CDR2 YYEEEE. The CDR3 totals 15 residues. The CDR3 sequence: CASSLEGRRKETQYF. DNA for the CDR3: TGTGCCAGTAGCTTGGAAGGCAGGCGTAAAGAGACCCAGTACTTC.